This T cell receptor (beta chain) was sequenced for a study of CD8 T cells in ankylosing spondylitis. General study points: Matched ankylosing spondylitis synovial fluid reportedly showed significant enrichment of disease-linked clones. Disease-linked clones were CD8+ and relatively rare in peripheral blood.

Concerning this clonotype: Its specificity is unknown.

V lost 1 base, J lost 2 bases, and 9 bases lay in between. Looked up from germline, CDR1 is MGHDK and CDR2 is SYGVNS. The CDR3 spans 14 residues. Libraries of TCR beta came from quantitative 5'-RACE with molecular barcodes. TCRdb fed the 5' RACE reads into MiXCR, producing one record per CDR3 protein. This table has approximately 240,000 distinct CDR3 sequences, more than 20% appearing once. This chain connects TRBV25-1 to TRBJ2-7, with D perhaps matching TRBD1 (6 bases). Sequenced sample: blood, either unsorted or a sorted T cell fraction (not recorded which). The source is a male donor with ankylosing spondylitis or in good health (not recorded which). In nucleotides, the CDR3 is TGTGCCAGCAGTGAATTGAGGGGGACCTACGAGCAGTACTTC. This codes for CASSELRGTYEQYF.